A single sample is the source of the 32 T cell receptor beta chains below, sequenced in a study of cytotoxic CD8 clonotypes in ibrutinib-treated CLL. Clones were sequenced by immunoSEQ multiplex PCR, and TCRdb holds only the in-frame ones, with some missing. The table shows approximately 330,000 clones, with approximately 80% occurring only once. Sequenced here: PBMCs, sampled before ibrutinib treatment. These receptors were taken from a human donor with chronic lymphocytic leukemia.

This clone was seen just once. CDR3 in DNA: TGTGCCAGCAGTGACAGGGACCCATCACCCCTCCACTTT. This codes for CASSDRDPSPLHF. The chain employs TRBV6-1 and TRBJ1-6; maybe TRBD1 (5 bases). The ends were cut back, 3 bases at V and 10 bases at J, with 10 bases in the middle. CDR3 length equals 13 residues. Germline V lookup: CDR1 MNHNS, CDR2 SASEGT.

The chain is built from TRBV16 and TRBJ1-1, with D hard to call. Germline loops: CDR1 KGHSY, CDR2 FQNENV. This CDR3 is 17 amino acids long. The V end was cut by 2 bases, the J end by 3 bases, with 19 bases between. The CDR3, as DNA: TGTGCCAGCAGCCAACTTTACGAGTACCGGGTCGACACTGAAGCTTTCTTT. It specifies CASSQLYEYRVDTEAFF.

This clone was detected once. This chain uses TRBV4-1 with TRBJ1-5, with 9 positions matching TRBD1. Germline CDR1 and CDR2: MGHRA and YSYEKL. This CDR3 spans 15 amino acids. V dropped 3 bases and J dropped 6; count of bases not matched to a gene: 6. The CDR3 sequence: CASSQRTGVGQPQHF. The CDR3 DNA reads as TGCGCCAGCAGCCAGAGGACAGGGGTTGGTCAGCCCCAGCATTTT.

V gene TRBV28 combines with J gene TRBJ2-7; D not certain. V lost 2 bases and J 5 bases, leaving 4 bases between the germline ends. This CDR3 is 11 amino acids long. Per germline, CDR1 MDHEN and CDR2 SYDVKM. CDR3 sequence: CASSLLDEQYF. In DNA, the CDR3 is TGTGCCAGCAGTTTACTTGACGAGCAGTACTTC. The full variable domain, rest sourced from reference TRBV28 and TRBJ2-7, is DVKVTQSSRYLVKRTGEKVFLECVQDMDHENMFWYRQDPGLGLRLIYFSYDVKMKEKGDIPEGYSVSREKKERFSLILESASTNQTSMYLCASSLLDEQYFGPGTRLTVT.

This chain links TRBV7-3 with TRBJ2-5; a possible D gene is TRBD2 (6 bases). Trimming shortened V by 5 bases and J by 2 bases, and 18 bases separated the two germline ends. CDR3 length: 16 amino acids. Germline V CDR1 and CDR2: SGHTA, FQGTGA. As DNA, the CDR3 is TGTGCCAGCAGCCCCACTGCCCAGCGGGCACAAGAGACCCAGTACTTC. This encodes CASSPTAQRAQETQYF.

The chain uses TRBV11-2 and TRBJ2-1; TRBD2 matches 8 bases. V gave up 5 bases and J gave up 0 bases; unmatched junction bases: 9. CDR1 and CDR2 (germline): SGHAT, FQNNGV. CDR3 size: 17 residues. CDR3 amino acids: CASSHEWSGSSYNEQFF. The CDR3 nucleotides are TGTGCCAGCAGCCACGAGTGGAGCGGGAGCTCCTACAATGAGCAGTTCTTC.

The V and J genes are TRBV18 and TRBJ2-7; D gene uncertain. Trimming took off 2 bases at V and 2 bases at J, with 19 bases between the two ends. The CDR3 totals 17 residues. Germline V lookup: CDR1 KGHSH, CDR2 LQKENI. The CDR3 nucleotides are TGTGCCAGCTCACCATCAGTGCCGATCCTTCCCCCCTACGAGCAGTACTTC. Its protein product is CASSPSVPILPPYEQYF.

This sequence joins TRBV30 and TRBJ1-1; no clear D. Trimming pared 0 bases from V and 0 bases from J, leaving 5 bases between. This CDR3 region has 13 residues. Germline V gene lookup returns CDR1 GTSNPN and CDR2 SVGIG (reference sequence). CDR3 in DNA: TGTGCCTGGAGTGTAAGTATGAACACTGAAGCTTTCTTT. Residues: CAWSVSMNTEAFF.

This chain links TRBV29-1 with TRBJ2-1; the D gene is possibly TRBD1 (6 bases). V lost 5 bases and J lost 4, with 15 bases in between. There are 14 residues in the CDR3. The germline gives CDR1 SQVTM, CDR2 ANQGSEA. Here the CDR3 DNA reads TGCAGCGTTCTCCCCCAGGGGCTTTACAATGAGCAGTTCTTC. Its translation: CSVLPQGLYNEQFF.

V is TRBV5-4 and J is TRBJ2-7; TRBD1 or TRBD2 may be the D gene (5 bases each). V was trimmed by 1 base and J by 2 bases, leaving 13 bases between them. CDR3 length: 15 residues. Per germline, CDR1 SGHNT and CDR2 YYREEE (reference sequence). The CDR3 region has the DNA TGTGCCAGCAGCTTGAGGAGCCCGGGGCCCTACGAGCAGTACTTC. It translates to CASSLRSPGPYEQYF.

This clone was counted only a few times. V is TRBV7-9 and J is TRBJ2-7; D is unclear. Germline assignment: CDR1 SEHNR and CDR2 FQNEAQ (reference sequence). With 0 bases removed from V and 5 bases from J, the gap between germline ends came to 8 bases. The CDR3 is 13 amino acids. CDR3 loop: CASSLAALNEQYF. CDR3 coding DNA: TGTGCCAGCAGCTTAGCCGCCCTAAACGAGCAGTACTTC.

The genes are TRBV7-2 and TRBJ2-7; D unresolved. V lost 0 bases and J 11 bases, leaving 14 bases between the germline ends. Looked up from germline, CDR1 is SGHTA and CDR2 is FQGNSA. This CDR3 is 13 amino acids long. CDR3 DNA sequence: TGTGCCAGCAGCTTAGCGACCTCGGGTAAGGAGTACTTC. Translation: CASSLATSGKEYF. The full variable domain, its missing parts supplied by reference TRBV7-2 and TRBJ2-7, is GAGVSQSPSNKVTEKGKDVELRCDPISGHTALYWYRQSLGQGLEFLIYFQGNSAPDKSGLPSDRFSAERTGGSVSTLTIQRTQQEDSAVYLCASSLATSGKEYFGPGTRLTVT.

V is TRBV18 and J is TRBJ2-3, with TRBD2 identical over 10 bases. There are 16 residues in the CDR3. V shed 1 base and J 0 bases; nucleotides not matched to a gene: 1. CDR1 and CDR2 (germline): KGHSH, LQKENI. CDR3 bases: TGTGCCAGCTCACCACTGACTAGCGGGAGCACAGATACGCAGTATTTT. Amino acid sequence: CASSPLTSGSTDTQYF.

The gene calls are TRBV29-1 and TRBJ2-1; 9 bases are shared with TRBD2. The CDR3 is 15 residues long. The V and J ends lost 1 base and 4 bases, in that order; junction bases with no gene match: 5. Germline-derived CDR1 and CDR2 are SQVTM and ANQGSEA. The CDR3 bases are TGCAGCGTTGAAGGGCTAGCGGGGAGATACAATGAGCAGTTCTTC. This encodes CSVEGLAGRYNEQFF.

The chain couples TRBV5-4 to TRBJ2-2, with D hard to call. Germline CDR1 reads SGHNT; CDR2 reads YYREEE (reference sequence). The CDR3 sequence is 18 residues long. V was shortened by 0 bases and J by 5 bases, with 20 bases between the two germline ends. As DNA, the CDR3 is TGTGCCAGCAGCTTGGCAGCTCAGCTGACCACCATGACCGGGGAGCTGTTTTTT. Residues: CASSLAAQLTTMTGELFF.

The V call is TRBV4-1, the J call TRBJ2-7; tentatively, D is TRBD2 (5 bases). The CDR3 totals 16 residues. The germline gives CDR1 MGHRA, CDR2 YSYEKL. V lost 2 bases and J 0 bases, leaving 14 bases between the germline ends. CDR3 protein: CASSQSERSSSYEQYF. In DNA, the CDR3 is TGCGCCAGCAGCCAATCCGAGCGGTCGAGCTCCTACGAGCAGTACTTC.

The table lists this clone with a count of one. V and J are TRBV5-1 and TRBJ2-1, with no clear D. Trimming left V 0 bases short and J 8 bases short, with 12 bases between. The length of the CDR3 is 14 residues. Germline V gives CDR1 SGHRS, CDR2 YFSETQ. DNA for the CDR3: TGCGCCAGCAGCTTGGAACAGATCGCGGATGAGCAGTTCTTC. It codes for CASSLEQIADEQFF.

The chain couples TRBV5-1 to TRBJ2-4; D might be TRBD1 or TRBD2, each matching 5 bases. Trimming pared 0 bases from V and 10 bases from J, leaving 14 bases between. The CDR3 has 14 residues. Germline lookup yields CDR1 SGHRS and CDR2 YFSETQ. The CDR3 nucleotides are TGCGCCAGCAGCTTGGCCGGGGCAGAGGGGATTCAGTACTTC. Amino acid sequence: CASSLAGAEGIQYF.

The gene calls are TRBV4-3 and TRBJ2-1, with TRBD2 as a possible D gene (5 bases). From germline, CDR1 is LGHNA and CDR2 YSLEER. The CDR3 contains 16 residues. V was cut by 1 base and J by 6 bases, with 16 bases left in between. The CDR3, as DNA: TGCGCCAGCAGCCAAGTCGACTATCTACATGGCAATGAGCAGTTCTTC. It encodes CASSQVDYLHGNEQFF.

J is TRBJ1-1 and V is TRBV5-1; D perhaps matches TRBD1 (6 bases). Looked up from germline, CDR1 is SGHRS and CDR2 is YFSETQ. Trimming took 0 bases from V and 1 from J, leaving 10 bases between them. There are 15 residues in the CDR3. CDR3 coding DNA: TGCGCCAGCAGCTTGGCTGGACAGCAGAACACTGAAGCTTTCTTT. Its protein is CASSLAGQQNTEAFF. Full variable domain (missing parts from reference TRBV5-1 and TRBJ1-1): KAGVTQTPRYLIKTRGQQVTLSCSPISGHRSVSWYQQTPGQGLQFLFEYFSETQRNKGNFPGRFSGRQFSNSRSEMNVSTLELGDSALYLCASSLAGQQNTEAFFGQGTRLTVV.

V usage is TRBV5-6 and J usage is TRBJ1-2; possibly TRBD1 for D (6 bases). The CDR3 totals 14 residues. V was shortened by 5 bases and J by 4 bases, with 15 bases between the two germline ends. Germline CDR1 SGHDT, CDR2 YYEEEE. CDR3 sequence (DNA): TGTGCCAGCAGGCAACAGGGAGCCTCCTATGGCTACACCTTC. It translates to CASRQQGASYGYTF.

J is TRBJ2-7 and V is TRBV7-2, with 10 nucleotides matching TRBD2. The CDR3 is made up of 15 amino acids. CDR1 SGHTA and CDR2 FQGNSA come from the germline V gene. V trimming: 5 bases; J trimming: 4 bases; junction bases outside the gene matches: 8. This chain's CDR3 is CASSIGLAATYEQYF. The CDR3 DNA follows: TGTGCCAGCAGCATCGGACTAGCGGCGACGTACGAGCAGTACTTC. The full variable domain, completed using reference TRBV7-2 and TRBJ2-7, is GAGVSQSPSNKVTEKGKDVELRCDPISGHTALYWYRQSLGQGLEFLIYFQGNSAPDKSGLPSDRFSAERTGGSVSTLTIQRTQQEDSAVYLCASSIGLAATYEQYFGPGTRLTVT.

The chain couples TRBV4-3 to TRBJ2-7, with no clear D. Germline lookup yields CDR1 LGHNA and CDR2 YSLEER. V lost 1 base, J lost 0 bases, and 16 bases lay in between. CDR3 length: 17 amino acids. For the CDR3, the DNA is TGCGCCAGCAGCCAAGCCTACGGACCCTGGAGCTCCTACGAGCAGTACTTC. This gives the protein CASSQAYGPWSSYEQYF.

The chain recombines TRBV11-2 with TRBJ1-1; perhaps TRBD1 as D (5 bases). V was shortened by 5 bases and J by 4 bases, with 11 bases between the two germline ends. Looked up from germline, CDR1 is SGHAT and CDR2 is FQNNGV. The CDR3 totals 13 residues. The CDR3 bases are TGTGCCAGCAGCGCCGTCGGGGGCACTGAAGCTTTCTTT. Residues: CASSAVGGTEAFF.

This rearrangement joins TRBV28 to TRBJ2-3; 9 nucleotides match TRBD2. Per the germline V gene, CDR1 is MDHEN and CDR2 is SYDVKM. CDR3 length equals 16 residues. After removal of 3 bases from V and 5 bases from J, the junction contained 9 bases not matched to a gene. CDR3 residues: CASSFALAGHRDTQYF. In nucleotides, the CDR3 is TGTGCCAGCAGTTTCGCCCTAGCGGGACATAGAGATACGCAGTATTTT.

The gene calls are TRBV5-6 and TRBJ1-2; TRBD1 matches 7 bases. Trimming removed 3 bases from V and 5 bases from J; junction bases left unmatched: 7. Germline CDR1 reads SGHDT; CDR2 reads YYEEEE. The CDR3 is 14 residues long. CDR3 DNA sequence: TGTGCCAGCAGCTACGGGACAGAGACATATGGCTACACCTTC. It translates to CASSYGTETYGYTF.

This clone was counted between two and nine times. The chain uses TRBV6-5 and TRBJ2-1; 8 bases are shared with TRBD2. CDR1 MNHEY and CDR2 SVGAGI come from the germline V gene. This CDR3 has 14 amino acids. The V segment lost 11 bases and the J segment 8 bases; nucleotides outside the gene matches: 14. Here the CDR3 DNA reads TGTGCCCCGCACGCGGGAGGTGTGTTAGATGAGCAGTTCTTC. Protein product: CAPHAGGVLDEQFF.

The chain has TRBV7-6 and TRBJ2-7, with TRBD2 identical over 8 bases. Germline V gene sequence: CDR1 SGHVS, CDR2 FNYEAQ. The CDR3 extends over 16 amino acids. The J segment lost 0 bases and the V segment lost 5 bases, leaving 9 bases of the junction unmatched. The DNA for the CDR3 is TGTGCCAGCAGCCTAGACTGGCGGGAGGACTCCTACGAGCAGTACTTC. It specifies CASSLDWREDSYEQYF.

This clone appeared a few times. The chain couples TRBV7-8 to TRBJ2-1; tentative D call: TRBD2 (6 bases). Germline V CDR1 and CDR2: SGHVS, FQNEAQ. This CDR3 region has 16 residues. V lost 1 base to trimming and J lost 2 bases, with 12 bases between them. CDR3 DNA: TGTGCCAGCAGCTTAGACGGGAGAGGGACCTACAATGAGCAGTTCTTC. Its protein is CASSLDGRGTYNEQFF.

V usage is TRBV7-9 and J usage is TRBJ2-3, with D possibly being TRBD1 (6 bases). V shed 4 bases and J shed 0 bases, with 23 bases lying between them. Germline V CDR1 and CDR2: SEHNR, FQNEAQ (reference sequence). The CDR3 spans 19 residues. The CDR3 region is CASSSPLYGTTKSTDTQYF. The CDR3 DNA follows: TGTGCCAGCAGCTCCCCCCTTTACGGGACAACTAAGAGCACAGATACGCAGTATTTT.

V and J are TRBV27 and TRBJ2-1; 7 bases agree with TRBD1. Germline V gives CDR1 MNHEY, CDR2 SMNVEV (reference sequence). The junction had 10 bases not matched to a gene; V was cut back by 6 bases and J by 8 bases. The CDR3 sequence is 14 residues long. CDR3 in amino acids: CASSPWDSTYEQFF. DNA for the CDR3: TGTGCCAGCAGCCCATGGGACAGTACCTATGAGCAGTTCTTC.

This rearrangement joins TRBV27 to TRBJ1-2; D gene uncertain. Trimming took off 10 bases at V and 1 base at J, with 7 bases between the two ends. This CDR3 has 11 amino acids. Germline CDR1 MNHEY, CDR2 SMNVEV (reference sequence). The CDR3 region has the DNA TGTGCCACCCAAAGTAACTATGGCTACACCTTC. Amino acids: CATQSNYGYTF.